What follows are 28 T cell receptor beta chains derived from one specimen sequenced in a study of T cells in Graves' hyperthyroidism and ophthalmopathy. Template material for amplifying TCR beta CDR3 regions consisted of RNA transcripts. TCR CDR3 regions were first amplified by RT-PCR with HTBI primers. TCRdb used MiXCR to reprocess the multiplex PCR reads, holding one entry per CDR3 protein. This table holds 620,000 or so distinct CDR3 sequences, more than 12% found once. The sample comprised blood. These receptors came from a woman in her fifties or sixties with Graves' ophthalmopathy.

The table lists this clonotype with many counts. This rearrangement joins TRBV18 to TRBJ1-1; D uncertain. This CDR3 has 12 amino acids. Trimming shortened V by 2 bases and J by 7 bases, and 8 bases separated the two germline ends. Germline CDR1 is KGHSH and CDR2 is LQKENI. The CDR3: CASSPGEGEAFF. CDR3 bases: TGTGCCAGCTCACCAGGGGAGGGTGAAGCTTTCTTT.

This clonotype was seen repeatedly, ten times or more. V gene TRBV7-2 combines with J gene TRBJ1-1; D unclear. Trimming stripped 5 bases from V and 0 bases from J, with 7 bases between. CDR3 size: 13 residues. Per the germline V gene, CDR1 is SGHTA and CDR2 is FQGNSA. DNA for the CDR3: TGTGCCAGCAGCATGAACATGAACACTGAAGCTTTCTTT. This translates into CASSMNMNTEAFF.

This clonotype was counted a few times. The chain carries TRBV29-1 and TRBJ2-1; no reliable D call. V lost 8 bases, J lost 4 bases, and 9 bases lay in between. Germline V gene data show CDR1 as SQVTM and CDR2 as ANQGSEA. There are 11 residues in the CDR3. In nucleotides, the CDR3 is TGCAGCACCTCAGAGTACAATGAGCAGTTCTTC. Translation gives CSTSEYNEQFF.

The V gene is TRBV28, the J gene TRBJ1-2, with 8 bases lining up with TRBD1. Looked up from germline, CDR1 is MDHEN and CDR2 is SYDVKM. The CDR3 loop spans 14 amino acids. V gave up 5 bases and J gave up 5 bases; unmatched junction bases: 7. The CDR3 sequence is CASSDRGEAYGYTF. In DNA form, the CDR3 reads TGTGCCAGCAGTGACAGGGGCGAAGCTTATGGCTACACCTTC.

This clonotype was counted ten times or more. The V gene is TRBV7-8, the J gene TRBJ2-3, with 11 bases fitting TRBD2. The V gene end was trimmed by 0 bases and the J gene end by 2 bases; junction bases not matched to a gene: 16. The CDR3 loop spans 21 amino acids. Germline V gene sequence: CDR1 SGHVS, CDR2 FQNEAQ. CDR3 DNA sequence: TGTGCCAGCAGCTTAGCACTGGGCCTTGGGACTAGCGGAAATTACACAGATACGCAGTATTTT. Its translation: CASSLALGLGTSGNYTDTQYF.

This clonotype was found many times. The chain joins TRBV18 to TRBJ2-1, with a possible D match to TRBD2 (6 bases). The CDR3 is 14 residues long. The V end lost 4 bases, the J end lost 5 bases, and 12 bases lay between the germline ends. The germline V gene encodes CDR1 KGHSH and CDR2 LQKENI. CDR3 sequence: CASSLRGIDNEQFF. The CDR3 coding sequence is TGTGCCAGCTCACTACGCGGGATTGACAATGAGCAGTTCTTC. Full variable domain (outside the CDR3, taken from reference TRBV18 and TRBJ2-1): NAGVMQNPRHLVRRRGQEARLRCSPMKGHSHVYWYRQLPEEGLKFMVYLQKENIIDESGMPKERFSAEFPKEGPSILRIQQVVRGDSAAYFCASSLRGIDNEQFFGPGTRLTVL.

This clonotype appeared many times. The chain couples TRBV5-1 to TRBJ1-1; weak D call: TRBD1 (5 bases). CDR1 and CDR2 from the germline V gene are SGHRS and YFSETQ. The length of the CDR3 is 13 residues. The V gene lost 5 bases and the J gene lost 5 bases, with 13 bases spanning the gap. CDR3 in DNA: TGCGCCAGCAGAGGGGACCTCGGGACTGAAGCTTTCTTT. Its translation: CASRGDLGTEAFF.

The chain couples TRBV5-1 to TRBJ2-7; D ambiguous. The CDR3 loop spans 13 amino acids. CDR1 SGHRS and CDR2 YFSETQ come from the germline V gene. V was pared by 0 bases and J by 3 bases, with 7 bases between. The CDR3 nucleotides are TGCGCCAGCAGCTTGGTGGTGAACTACGAGCAGTACTTC. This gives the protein CASSLVVNYEQYF.

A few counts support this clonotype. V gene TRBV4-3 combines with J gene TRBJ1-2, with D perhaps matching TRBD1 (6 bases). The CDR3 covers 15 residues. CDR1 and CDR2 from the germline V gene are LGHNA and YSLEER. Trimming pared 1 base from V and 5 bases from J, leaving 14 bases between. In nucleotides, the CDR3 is TGCGCCAGCAGCCAAGGAAGCGGGGGGCTGTATGGCTACACCTTC. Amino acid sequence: CASSQGSGGLYGYTF.

CDR3 nucleotides: TGTGCCAGCAGAGAGACTAGCGGGAGGGCCGGTGAGCAGTTCTTC. Translation gives CASRETSGRAGEQFF. The rearrangement uses TRBV2 and TRBJ2-1, with TRBD2 matching 14 bases. This CDR3 contains 15 residues. Germline CDR1 SNHLY, CDR2 FYNNEI. The ends lost 6 bases at V and 9 bases at J; junction bases unmatched: 7.

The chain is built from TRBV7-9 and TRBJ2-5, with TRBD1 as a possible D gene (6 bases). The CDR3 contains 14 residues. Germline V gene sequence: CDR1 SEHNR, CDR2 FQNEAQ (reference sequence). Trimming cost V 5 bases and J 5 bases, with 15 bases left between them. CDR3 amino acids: CASSQTGMSETQYF. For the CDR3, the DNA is TGTGCCAGCAGCCAAACAGGGATGTCGGAGACCCAGTACTTC.

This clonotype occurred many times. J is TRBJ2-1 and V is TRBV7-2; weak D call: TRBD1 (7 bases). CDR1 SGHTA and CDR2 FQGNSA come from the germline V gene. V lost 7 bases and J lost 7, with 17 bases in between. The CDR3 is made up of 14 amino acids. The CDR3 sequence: CASIQGGLTNEQFF. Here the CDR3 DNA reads TGTGCCAGCATCCAGGGGGGTCTAACTAATGAGCAGTTCTTC. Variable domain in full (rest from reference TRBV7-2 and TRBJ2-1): GAGVSQSPSNKVTEKGKDVELRCDPISGHTALYWYRQSLGQGLEFLIYFQGNSAPDKSGLPSDRFSAERTGGSVSTLTIQRTQQEDSAVYLCASIQGGLTNEQFFGPGTRLTVL.

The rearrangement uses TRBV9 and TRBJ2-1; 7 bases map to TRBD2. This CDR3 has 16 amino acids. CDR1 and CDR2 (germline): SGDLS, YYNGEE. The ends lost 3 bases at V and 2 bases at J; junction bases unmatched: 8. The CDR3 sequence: CASSAKRDHAYNEQFF. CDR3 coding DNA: TGTGCCAGCAGCGCAAAGCGGGACCACGCCTACAATGAGCAGTTCTTC.

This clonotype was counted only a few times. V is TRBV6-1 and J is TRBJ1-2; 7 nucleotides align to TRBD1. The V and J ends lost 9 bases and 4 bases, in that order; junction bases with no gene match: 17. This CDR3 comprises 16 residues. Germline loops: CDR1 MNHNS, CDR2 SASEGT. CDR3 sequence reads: CASLAPGQAGSYGYTF. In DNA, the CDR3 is TGTGCCAGTCTTGCACCTGGACAGGCGGGGAGCTATGGCTACACCTTC.

The CDR3 loop is CASSLDGHNNSPLHF. The CDR3 bases are TGTGCCAGCAGCTTGGATGGACATAATAATTCACCCCTCCACTTT. The chain joins TRBV5-6 to TRBJ1-6, with a weak D call TRBD1 (5 bases). Deletions cut 0 bases from V and 5 bases from J, with 9 bases between. The CDR3 extends over 15 amino acids. Germline loops: CDR1 SGHDT, CDR2 YYEEEE.

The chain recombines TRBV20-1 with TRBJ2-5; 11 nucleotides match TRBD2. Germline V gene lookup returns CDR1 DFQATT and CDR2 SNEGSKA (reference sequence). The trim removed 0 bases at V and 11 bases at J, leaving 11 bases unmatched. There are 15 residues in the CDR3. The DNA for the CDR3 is TGCAGTGCTAGAGACAGGATGATAGCGGGAGGGCCTCAGTACTTC. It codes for CSARDRMIAGGPQYF.

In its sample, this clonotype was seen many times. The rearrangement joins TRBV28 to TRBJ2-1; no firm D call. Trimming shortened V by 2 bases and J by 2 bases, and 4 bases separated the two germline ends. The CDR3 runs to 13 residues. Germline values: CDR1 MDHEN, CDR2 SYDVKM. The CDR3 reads CASSLLPYNEQFF. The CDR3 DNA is TGTGCCAGCAGTTTACTACCCTACAATGAGCAGTTCTTC.

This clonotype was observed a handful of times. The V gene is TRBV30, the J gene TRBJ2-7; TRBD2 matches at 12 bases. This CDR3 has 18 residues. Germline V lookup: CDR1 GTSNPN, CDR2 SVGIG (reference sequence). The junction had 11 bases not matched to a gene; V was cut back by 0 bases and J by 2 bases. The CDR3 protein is CAWSVRTGTSGRPYEQYF. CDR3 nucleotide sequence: TGTGCCTGGAGTGTCCGGACAGGGACTAGCGGGCGCCCCTACGAGCAGTACTTC.

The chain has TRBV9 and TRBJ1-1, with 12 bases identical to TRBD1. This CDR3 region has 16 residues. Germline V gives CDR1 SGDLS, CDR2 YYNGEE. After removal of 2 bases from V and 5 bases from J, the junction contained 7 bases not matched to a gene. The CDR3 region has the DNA TGTGCCAGCAGCGTGGGGGACAGGGGGCTAAATACTGAAGCTTTCTTT. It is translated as CASSVGDRGLNTEAFF. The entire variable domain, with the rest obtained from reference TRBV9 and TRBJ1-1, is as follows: DSGVTQTPKHLITATGQRVTLRCSPRSGDLSVYWYQQSLDQGLQFLIQYYNGEERAKGNILERFSAQQFPDLHSELNLSSLELGDSALYFCASSVGDRGLNTEAFFGQGTRLTVV.

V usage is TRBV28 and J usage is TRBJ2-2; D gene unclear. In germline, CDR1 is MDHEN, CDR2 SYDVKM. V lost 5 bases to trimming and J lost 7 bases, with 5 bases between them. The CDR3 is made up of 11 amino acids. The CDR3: CASSHLGELFF. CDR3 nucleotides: TGTGCCAGCAGTCATCTCGGGGAGCTGTTTTTT.

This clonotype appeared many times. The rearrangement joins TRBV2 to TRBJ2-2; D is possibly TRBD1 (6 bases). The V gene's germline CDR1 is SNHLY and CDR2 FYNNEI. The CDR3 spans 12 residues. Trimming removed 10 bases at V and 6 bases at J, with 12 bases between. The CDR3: CATNRDAGELFF. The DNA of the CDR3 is TGTGCCACCAACAGGGACGCCGGGGAGCTGTTTTTT. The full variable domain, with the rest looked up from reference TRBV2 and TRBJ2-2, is EPEVTQTPSHQVTQMGQEVILRCVPISNHLYFYWYRQILGQKVEFLVSFYNNEISEKSEIFDDQFSVERPDGSNFTLKIRSTKLEDSAMYFCATNRDAGELFFGEGSRLTVL.

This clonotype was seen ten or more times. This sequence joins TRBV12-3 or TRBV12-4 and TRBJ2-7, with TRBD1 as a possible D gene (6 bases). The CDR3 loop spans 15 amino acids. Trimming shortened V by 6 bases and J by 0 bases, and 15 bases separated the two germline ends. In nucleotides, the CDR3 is TGTGCCAGCAGCCAGACGGGACAAGCCTCCTACGAGCAGTACTTC. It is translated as CASSQTGQASYEQYF.

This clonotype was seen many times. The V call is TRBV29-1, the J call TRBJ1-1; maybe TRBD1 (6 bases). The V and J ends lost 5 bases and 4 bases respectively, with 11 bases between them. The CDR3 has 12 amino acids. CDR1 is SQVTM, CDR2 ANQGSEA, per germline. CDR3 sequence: CSVKGGATEAFF. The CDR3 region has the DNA TGCAGCGTTAAGGGGGGCGCCACTGAAGCTTTCTTT.

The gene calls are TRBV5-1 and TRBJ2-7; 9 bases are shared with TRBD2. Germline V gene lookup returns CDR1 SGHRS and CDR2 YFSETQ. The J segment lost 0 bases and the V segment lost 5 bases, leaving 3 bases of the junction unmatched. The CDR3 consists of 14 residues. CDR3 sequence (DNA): TGCGCCAGCAGGGTGCGGGGGGGCTCCTACGAGCAGTACTTC. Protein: CASRVRGGSYEQYF.

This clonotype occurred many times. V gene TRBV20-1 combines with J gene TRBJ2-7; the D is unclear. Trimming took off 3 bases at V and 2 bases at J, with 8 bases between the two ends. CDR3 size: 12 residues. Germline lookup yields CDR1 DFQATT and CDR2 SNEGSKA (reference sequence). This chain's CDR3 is CSARLGAYEQYF. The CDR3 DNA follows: TGCAGTGCTAGGCTCGGAGCCTACGAGCAGTACTTC.

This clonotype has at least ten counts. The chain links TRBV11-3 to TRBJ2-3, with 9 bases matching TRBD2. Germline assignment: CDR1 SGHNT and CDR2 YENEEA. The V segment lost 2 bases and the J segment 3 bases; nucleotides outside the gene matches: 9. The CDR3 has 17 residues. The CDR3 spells CASSLIAGGPNTDTQYF. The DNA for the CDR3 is TGTGCCAGCAGCTTAATCGCGGGAGGGCCGAATACAGATACGCAGTATTTT.

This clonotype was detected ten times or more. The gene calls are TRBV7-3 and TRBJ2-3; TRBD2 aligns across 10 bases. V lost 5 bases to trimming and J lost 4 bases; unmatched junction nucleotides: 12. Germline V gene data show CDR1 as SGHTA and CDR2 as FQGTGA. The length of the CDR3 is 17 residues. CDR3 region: CASSKSGRALPADTQYF. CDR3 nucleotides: TGTGCCAGCAGCAAAAGCGGGAGGGCCTTACCAGCAGATACGCAGTATTTT.

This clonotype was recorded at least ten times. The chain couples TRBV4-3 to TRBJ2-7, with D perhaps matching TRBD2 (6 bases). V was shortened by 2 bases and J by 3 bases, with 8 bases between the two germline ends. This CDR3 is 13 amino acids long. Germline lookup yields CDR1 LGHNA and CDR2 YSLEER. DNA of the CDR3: TGCGCCAGCAGCCAATTGGAGGGCTACGAGCAGTACTTC. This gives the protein CASSQLEGYEQYF.